This T cell receptor (beta chain) was identified during a study of Ad26.COV2.S vaccination and SARS-CoV-2 variants (dated by TCRdb to about 2021). Regarding the research as a whole: Donors in the vaccine arm were drawn from COV1001, a phase I-IIa trial of Ad26.COV2.S in healthy adults that was multicentre, randomized, double-blind and placebo-controlled. Dosing of Ad26.COV2.S was intramuscular, at either 5x10^10 or 1x10^11 viral particles, delivered as one shot or as two shots spaced 56 days apart. TCRbeta repertoire sequencing was used to assess the specificity and breadth of SARS-CoV-2-reactive T cell receptors after Ad26.COV2.S vaccination. The TCR-sequenced set comprised approximately 32 samples: around 20 Ad26.COV2.S vaccine recipients, 5 placebo recipients and 8 SARS-CoV-2 convalescent individuals. Trial participants were randomized into five groups of five: low-dose or high-dose Ad26.COV2.S given once or twice, or placebo on both occasions. Blinding of investigators to trial group allocation was maintained during experiments and outcome assessment. General conclusions and limits of the study: The study was not powered for comparison of responses between vaccine doses or regimens. Substantial breadth of spike-specific CD8+ and CD4+ T cell responses was reported after vaccination. Compared with placebo recipients, Ad26.COV2.S recipients showed higher spike-specific TCR breadth (P = 0.0014). Non-spike TCR breadth was comparable between vaccine and placebo recipients, consistent with the vaccine containing only spike. The authors noted that the TCR breadth and depth analyses may have underestimated total T cell responses.

The sample's treatment or condition label, in plain terms: roughly 18 received Ad26.COV2.S at low or high dose, single or two shots; several received placebo; per-sample allocation not given. For vaccine and placebo recipients, the sequenced repertoires came from samples collected on day 63 after the first injection. In Cohort 1b, about two dozen adults aged 18-55 years were enrolled at a single site in Boston, USA, between 29 July and 7 August 2020. Ad26.COV2.S consisted of a replication-incompetent adenovirus type 26 vector by which a prefusion-stabilized SARS-CoV-2 spike protein from the original Wuhan strain was expressed. On this clone: There is no known antigen for this receptor. Base qualities are not provided; no much larger clone lies one nucleotide away.

V is pruned by 6 bases and J by 2 bases, leaving 12 bases of the junction without a gene match. The CDR3 has 17 amino acids, counting the end cysteine and phenylalanine. Only the CDR3 DNA stays, 51 bases, in frame from base 1. Per the germline V gene (reference sequence), LNHDA is the CDR1 and SQIVND is the CDR2. The immunoSEQ Assay was the method used to sequence TCRbeta CDR3 regions. After extraction, genomic DNA underwent amplification by bias-controlled multiplex PCR, followed by high-throughput sequencing. Per the authors' processing: To quantify the absolute abundance of every unique TCRbeta CDR3 region, sequences were collapsed and filtered. T cell fraction was estimated by normalization of TCRbeta template counts to usable DNA, with usable DNA being measured through amplification of reference genes present in all nucleated cells. Repertoire TCRs were annotated as SARS-CoV-2-specific when V gene, CDR3 amino acid sequence and J gene were exactly matched to a known reactive TCR set. MIRA supplied the reference SARS-CoV-2 TCR set, which was filtered for enrichment in COVID-19-positive ImmuneCODE repertoires so that public or cross-reactive TCRs were removed. Using the MIRA antigens, annotated TCRs were further analysed by specific ORF or by position within an ORF. Breadth was defined as annotated unique rearrangements over total unique productive rearrangements; depth was the summed frequency of those rearrangements. Group comparisons of TCR breadth used two-sided Wilcoxon rank-sum tests. TCRdb's version of the immuneACCESS table is confined to in-frame rearrangements and falls short of the full clone set. An unresolved V gene accounts for under half of the shortfall where checked; the remainder is of unknown origin. V and J calls and clone size are copied from that table; D and trimming were computed from the DNA. Present in this sample are 200,000 to 250,000 clones, approximately 87% of which were seen just once. The top ten clonotypes cover around 10% of the sample.

The sequence joins TRBV19 to TRBJ1-3, with 8 bases in between that match TRBD1. This clonotype was obtained from a person between 18 and 65 years old who received the Ad26.COV2.S COVID-19 vaccine or a placebo. The sample here was peripheral blood, taken in a trial of Ad26.COV2.S vaccine versus placebo. The CDR3 reads CASRNRQGLGPGNTIYF. The DNA reads as follows: TGTGCCAGTAGGAACCGACAGGGGCTTGGCCCTGGAAACACCATATATTTT.